The text below deals with one TCR beta chain. This clonotype came up a few times. Its antigen remains unidentified. No much larger clone is present one base from it, and per-base qualities are unavailable. The sample belongs to a study of identical twins (TCRdb year 2016). A note on the overall study: The study deep-sequenced TCR alpha and beta repertoires from monozygotic twins, unrelated adults of various ages and cord blood to test whether fetal clonotypes persist. Replicate twin experiments were performed at different times using different library preparation protocols to rule out contamination. General conclusions and limits of the study: Fewer insertions were carried by abundant cord blood beta clonotypes, a similar but weaker trend appeared in young adult naive repertoires, and no such trend appeared in memory repertoires. Out-of-frame TCR alpha sequences shared between twins showed an excess of low generation-probability sequences compared with coincidental sharing between unrelated individuals. In monozygotic twins, recombination models systematically underestimated out-of-frame TCR alpha sharing, but the models matched the sharing seen between unrelated individuals. The excess sharing between twins in beta out-of-frame sequences was weaker because fewer shared sequences reduced the signal-to-noise ratio. Conclusions relied on cross-sectional statistical analysis, since the same donors could not be followed over many years. Zero-insertion analyses could be partly confounded by invariant T cells such as MAIT and iNKT, although diverse VJ usage argued against such confounding for most clonotypes.

Trimming leaves V shorter by 5 bases and J shorter by 10 bases, with the junction holding 18 bases beyond the gene matches. The CDR3 has 17 amino acids, counting the end cysteine and phenylalanine. Just CDR3 DNA is preserved here, 51 bases in frame from base 1. CDR1 SGHTA and CDR2 FQGTGA were looked up in the germline V gene. Every donor was a healthy Caucasian. Three pairs of female monozygotic twins, all aged roughly 18 to 29 years, made up the twin cohort. Positive isolation kits from Invitrogen were used to isolate CD4+ and CD8+ T cell populations. Libraries came from 5' RACE. Sequenced using an Illumina HiSeq 2000. Template switching introduced a universal primer binding site; the final cDNA contained a unique molecular identifier, enabling accurate counting of TCR cDNA molecules. First-strand cDNA for TCR alpha and beta chains was synthesized from specific primers in the conserved constant-segment region. Each cDNA library was double barcoded, with a SMART-Mk sample barcode plus Illumina barcodes, to control for contamination. TruSeq adapter sequences and Illumina sample barcodes were added in two successive PCR steps. The TCR alpha and beta cDNA libraries were sequenced on the Illumina HiSeq platform using custom primers. The study's processing was this. MiGEC was used to process raw reads and extract unique molecular identifiers, and MiXCR was used to find CDR3 positions. Recombination models were inferred per individual with the repgenHMM and IGoR tools using an EM algorithm. The analysis of shared clonotypes was done with the tcR package in R, with sharing normalized by the product of cloneset sizes. To study raw recombination free of thymic and clonal selection effects, out-of-frame nonproductive sequences were analyzed. TCRdb trimmed the raw reads at Q25, called clones with MiXCR and kept productive beta chains. Rows with one shared CDR3 protein collapse into an entry with the most common genes and DNA. In this record, the V and J calls reflect TCRdb's handling and not the investigators' own analysis. In all, the sample holds about 530,000 distinct CDR3 sequences, and 20% to 25% of those were seen once. Of the sample, about 0.48% falls within the top ten clones.

The same data also went into a second study, on yellow fever vaccine responses in identical twins. The second study, in turn, reports: According to the authors, the vaccine-induced T cell response in identical twins seemed to be partly convergent and partly specific to each individual. The study precisely tracked vaccine-responding T cell clones in identical twins.

Sequenced material: CD4+ T cells sorted from blood. This TCR came from a woman between 18 and 29 years old in good health. The chain links TRBV7-3 with TRBJ2-1, and 9 junctional nucleotides match TRBD2. The bases read TGTGCCAGCAGCCCCAGCTCGGTAATAGCGGGAGTCGGAGAGCAGTTCTTC. This gives the protein CASSPSSVIAGVGEQFF.